These T cell receptor beta chains were read from a single sample in a study of regulatory T cells in long-lasting Graves disease. TCRdb itself ran the multiplex PCR reads through MiXCR, one entry per CDR3 protein. The sample lists 420,000 or so distinct CDR3 sequences; roughly 15% were seen once. These same records also appear under a second study, on T cells in Graves' hyperthyroidism and ophthalmopathy.

Sequencing used peripheral blood mononuclear cells (PBMCs), obtained at new diagnosis, from a patient treated with antithyroid drugs. All receptors come from a woman aged 18-30 years with Graves disease. The CDR3 runs from the conserved cysteine through the conserved F or W. Fields, in order: J gene, V gene, D gene, clone size, CDR3 DNA, CDR3 protein. D genes are given only for firm matches. Clone size is stated in some rows and not others, as once, few, many or a class when expanded.

j_call: TRBJ2-7
v_call: TRBV6-2/TRBV6-3
d_call: -
clone_size: many
cdr3_nt: TGTGCCAGCAGTTACTCGCGCAGCTACGAGCAGTACTTC
cdr3_aa: CASSYSRSYEQYF

j_call: TRBJ2-5
v_call: TRBV12-3/TRBV12-4
d_call: TRBD2
clone_size: many
cdr3_nt: TGTGCCAGCAGCCCCGGGACTACGTACCAAGAGACCCAGTACTTC
cdr3_aa: CASSPGTTYQETQYF

j_call: TRBJ1-4
v_call: TRBV12-3/TRBV12-4
d_call: -
clone_size: many
cdr3_nt: TGTGCCAGCAGTTTAGCCAGGAATGAAAAACTGTTTTTT
cdr3_aa: CASSLARNEKLFF

j_call: TRBJ1-5
v_call: TRBV7-9
d_call: -
clone_size: -
cdr3_nt: TGTGCCAGCAGCTTTCAGGAAAGCAATCAGCCCCAGCATTTT
cdr3_aa: CASSFQESNQPQHF

j_call: TRBJ2-1
v_call: TRBV3-1
d_call: TRBD2
clone_size: many
cdr3_nt: TGTGCCAGCAGCCAAGATCTTAGCGGGGTCTCCTACAATGAGCAGTTCTTC
cdr3_aa: CASSQDLSGVSYNEQFF

j_call: TRBJ2-1
v_call: TRBV3-1
d_call: TRBD2
clone_size: many
cdr3_nt: TGTGCCAGCAGCCAAGATCTCAGCGGGAGCTCCTACAATGAGCAGTTCTTC
cdr3_aa: CASSQDLSGSSYNEQFF

j_call: TRBJ2-2
v_call: TRBV11-2
d_call: -
clone_size: few
cdr3_nt: TGTGCCAGCAACGGCCCCACCGGGGAGCTGTTTTTT
cdr3_aa: CASNGPTGELFF

j_call: TRBJ1-3
v_call: TRBV7-9
d_call: -
clone_size: few
cdr3_nt: TGTGCCAGCAGCTCTAGGACAAGATTTTCCTCTGGAAACACCATATATTTT
cdr3_aa: CASSSRTRFSSGNTIYF

j_call: TRBJ1-5
v_call: TRBV30
d_call: -
clone_size: many
cdr3_nt: TGTGCCTGGAGTGTTGCAGAAGCTCAGCCCCAGCATTTT
cdr3_aa: CAWSVAEAQPQHF

j_call: TRBJ1-1
v_call: TRBV29-1
d_call: -
clone_size: few
cdr3_nt: TGCAGCGTTGTCCGCCAGGGCATGAACACTGAAGCTTTCTTT
cdr3_aa: CSVVRQGMNTEAFF

j_call: TRBJ2-4
v_call: TRBV19
d_call: -
clone_size: few
cdr3_nt: TGTGCCAGTAGTATAGGAGCTGGGGCCGCCAATGAGCAGTACTTC
cdr3_aa: CASSIGAGAANEQYF

j_call: TRBJ2-1
v_call: TRBV6-2/TRBV6-3
d_call: TRBD2
clone_size: -
cdr3_nt: TGTGCCAGCAGCGGATATGGGGCGGGAGGCCCAAACTCGAAGCAGTTCTTC
cdr3_aa: CASSGYGAGGPNSKQFF

j_call: TRBJ1-1
v_call: TRBV29-1
d_call: -
clone_size: many
cdr3_nt: TGCAGCGTTGAAGACCGTCGCTGGAGCAGTTCTTTAATGAACACTGAAGCTTTCTTT
cdr3_aa: CSVEDRRWSSSLMNTEAFF

j_call: TRBJ2-1
v_call: TRBV20-1
d_call: -
clone_size: many
cdr3_nt: TGCAGTGCTAGGGACGAGACCTACAATGAGCAGTTCTTC
cdr3_aa: CSARDETYNEQFF

j_call: TRBJ2-7
v_call: TRBV6-1
d_call: TRBD2
clone_size: few
cdr3_nt: TGTGCCAGCAGCATATCCGGGACTACGCCCACCTACGAGCAGTACTTC
cdr3_aa: CASSISGTTPTYEQYF

j_call: TRBJ2-7
v_call: TRBV30
d_call: TRBD2
clone_size: -
cdr3_nt: TGTGCCTGGAGTGTAAGGGCGGCGGCTAGCGGGAGACGTCCCTACGAGCAGTACTTC
cdr3_aa: CAWSVRAAASGRRPYEQYF

j_call: TRBJ1-5
v_call: TRBV20-1
d_call: -
clone_size: many
cdr3_nt: TGCAGTGGCGGTGAGGAGTCAGGGTACAATCAGCCCCAGCATTTT
cdr3_aa: CSGGEESGYNQPQHF

j_call: TRBJ2-3
v_call: TRBV4-3
d_call: TRBD2
clone_size: few
cdr3_nt: TGCGCCAGCAGCCATAGACTAGCGGGCACTCCAGATACGCAGTATTTT
cdr3_aa: CASSHRLAGTPDTQYF

j_call: TRBJ2-4
v_call: TRBV12-3/TRBV12-4
d_call: -
clone_size: -
cdr3_nt: TGTGCCAGCAGTTTTGGACAGACAAACATTCAGTACTTC
cdr3_aa: CASSFGQTNIQYF

j_call: TRBJ2-5
v_call: TRBV20-1
d_call: -
clone_size: many
cdr3_nt: TGCAGTGCTAGGACGCCGACCAATCAAGAGACCCAGTACTTC
cdr3_aa: CSARTPTNQETQYF

j_call: TRBJ2-2
v_call: TRBV27
d_call: TRBD2
clone_size: few
cdr3_nt: TGTGCCAGCAGTTGGGGGGGCACCGGGGAGCTGTTTTTT
cdr3_aa: CASSWGGTGELFF

j_call: TRBJ2-7
v_call: TRBV27
d_call: -
clone_size: many
cdr3_nt: TGTGCCAGCAGTTTGGTCCCGACAGGAACCTACGAGCAGTACTTC
cdr3_aa: CASSLVPTGTYEQYF